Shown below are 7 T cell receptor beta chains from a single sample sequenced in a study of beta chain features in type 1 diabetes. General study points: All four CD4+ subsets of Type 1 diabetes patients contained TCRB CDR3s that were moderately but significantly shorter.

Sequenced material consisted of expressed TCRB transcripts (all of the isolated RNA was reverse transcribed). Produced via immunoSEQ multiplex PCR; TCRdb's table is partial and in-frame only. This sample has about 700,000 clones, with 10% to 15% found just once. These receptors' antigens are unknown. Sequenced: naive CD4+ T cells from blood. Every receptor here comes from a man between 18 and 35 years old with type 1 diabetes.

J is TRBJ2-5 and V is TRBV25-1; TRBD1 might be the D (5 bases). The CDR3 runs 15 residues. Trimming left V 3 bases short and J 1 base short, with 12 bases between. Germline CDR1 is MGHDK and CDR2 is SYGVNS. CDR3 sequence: CASSEISTVQETQYF. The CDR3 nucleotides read TGTGCCAGCAGTGAGATCTCGACAGTCCAAGAGACCCAGTACTTC.

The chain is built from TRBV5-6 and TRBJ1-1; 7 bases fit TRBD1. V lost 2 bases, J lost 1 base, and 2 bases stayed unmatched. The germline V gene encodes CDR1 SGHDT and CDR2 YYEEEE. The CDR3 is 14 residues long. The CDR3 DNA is TGTGCCAGCAGCTTTTGGACAGGGAACACTGAAGCTTTCTTT. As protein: CASSFWTGNTEAFF.

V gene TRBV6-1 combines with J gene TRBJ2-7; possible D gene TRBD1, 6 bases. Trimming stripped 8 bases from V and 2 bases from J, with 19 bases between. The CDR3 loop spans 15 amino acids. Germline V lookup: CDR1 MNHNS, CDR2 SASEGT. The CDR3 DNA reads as TGTGCCAGCCCCGATGGGGCAGGGGTTACCTACGAGCAGTACTTC. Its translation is CASPDGAGVTYEQYF.

For the CDR3, the DNA is TGTGCCTGGAGTAATATGCGTACGAGCTCCTATAATTCACCCCTCCACTTT. This encodes CAWSNMRTSSYNSPLHF. This chain uses TRBV30 with TRBJ1-6, with D unresolved. The CDR3 loop spans 17 amino acids. Germline CDR1 GTSNPN, CDR2 SVGIG (reference sequence). Trimming removed 2 bases at V and 0 bases at J, with 14 bases between.

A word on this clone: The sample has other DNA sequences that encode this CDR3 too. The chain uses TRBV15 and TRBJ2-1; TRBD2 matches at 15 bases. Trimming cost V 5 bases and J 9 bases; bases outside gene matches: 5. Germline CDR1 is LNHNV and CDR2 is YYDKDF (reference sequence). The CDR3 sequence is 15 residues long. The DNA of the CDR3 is TGTGCCACCAGCCCAGGACTAGCGGGGGGGGGTGAGCAGTTCTTC. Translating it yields CATSPGLAGGGEQFF.

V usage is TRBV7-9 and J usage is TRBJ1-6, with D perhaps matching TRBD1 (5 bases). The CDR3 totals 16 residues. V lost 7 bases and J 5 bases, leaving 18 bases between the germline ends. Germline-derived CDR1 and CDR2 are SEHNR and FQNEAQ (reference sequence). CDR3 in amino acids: CASTPAGPRDNSPLHF. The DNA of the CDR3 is TGTGCCAGCACCCCGGCGGGGCCTCGGGATAATTCACCCCTCCACTTT.

The CDR3 coding sequence is TGTGCCAGCAGTGGACTGGTGGGGGTCCAAGAGACCCAGTACTTC. Amino acids: CASSGLVGVQETQYF. The chain uses TRBV6-1 and TRBJ2-5; TRBD1 or TRBD2 may be the D gene (5 bases each). Germline V CDR1 and CDR2: MNHNS, SASEGT. V gave up 4 bases and J gave up 1 base, with 13 bases separating them. The CDR3 loop spans 15 amino acids.